The sequence of this TCR beta chain was determined in a study of neurological immune-mediated disorders. The CDR3 runs to 15 residues. CDR1 and CDR2 from the germline V gene are MNHEY and SMNVEV (reference sequence). The trim removed 7 bases at V and 7 bases at J, leaving 14 bases unmatched. Via MiXCR, TCRdb re-called the 5' RACE reads, giving one row per CDR3 protein. The sample includes some 60,000 distinct CDR3 sequences, 2% to 2.5% of them seen just once. This clonotype was seen ten or more times. The source material was PBMCs. The rearrangement joins TRBV27 to TRBJ1-2; TRBD1 matches 8 bases. The receptor was isolated from a man aged 50 or older with multiple sclerosis. For the CDR3, the DNA is TGTGCCAGCACCAAATCGGGACAGGCAAAGCGTGGCTACACCTTC. Translating gives CASTKSGQAKRGYTF.